Listed below are T cell receptor beta chains from one sample, sequenced in a study of PD-1 blockade in mismatch repair-deficient tumors. Clones were sequenced by immunoSEQ multiplex PCR, and TCRdb holds only the in-frame ones, with some missing. Of approximately 60,000 clones detected, approximately 88% appear once; the ten largest clones hold about 14%. Source: peripheral blood, taken 52 weeks after starting pembrolizumab. These receptors were obtained from an adult with mismatch repair-deficient cancer. Both conserved end residues are part of each CDR3. Clone sizes are given selectively: once, few, many, or a class where the clone is expanded.

V gene	clone size	J gene	CDR3 protein
TRBV6-6	once	TRBJ1-1	CASSYNSLNTEAFF
TRBV7-9	-	TRBJ2-7	CASSLEDRVEQYF
TRBV27	-	TRBJ2-7	CASCWDYEQYF
TRBV6-1	once	TRBJ2-1	CASSEGGRGLEGEQFF
TRBV4-1	-	TRBJ2-3	CASSQVRGGDTQYF
TRBV5-1	-	TRBJ2-5	CASSNGLAGEETQYF
TRBV6-5	-	TRBJ1-2	CASSRGVGGVHGYTF
TRBV29-1	-	TRBJ2-4	CSVIKNIQYF
TRBV4-1	-	TRBJ2-7	CASSQKPGTGYYEQYF
TRBV11-2	-	TRBJ2-3	CASSSQGQALSTDTQYF
TRBV27	-	TRBJ2-7	CASSSPTGVEQYF
TRBV7-6	-	TRBJ2-1	CASSLSDRKFYNEQFF
TRBV5-4	-	TRBJ2-7	CASSIQPGSREYEQYF
TRBV5-6	-	TRBJ1-1	CASSLSNTEAFF
TRBV11-2	-	TRBJ1-2	CASSLAPGAINGYTF
TRBV5-4	-	TRBJ2-7	CASSHAPLSEQYF
TRBV7-6	-	TRBJ2-5	CASSYDSYQETQYF
TRBV6-1	-	TRBJ2-7	CASRGDGGHEQYF
TRBV30	-	TRBJ2-3	CAWSTTLNTDTQFF
TRBV2	-	TRBJ2-3	CASSPGLAGVMDTQYF
TRBV10-2	-	TRBJ2-5	CASSDASTRGTQYF
TRBV5-1	-	TRBJ2-1	CASSFGNEQFF